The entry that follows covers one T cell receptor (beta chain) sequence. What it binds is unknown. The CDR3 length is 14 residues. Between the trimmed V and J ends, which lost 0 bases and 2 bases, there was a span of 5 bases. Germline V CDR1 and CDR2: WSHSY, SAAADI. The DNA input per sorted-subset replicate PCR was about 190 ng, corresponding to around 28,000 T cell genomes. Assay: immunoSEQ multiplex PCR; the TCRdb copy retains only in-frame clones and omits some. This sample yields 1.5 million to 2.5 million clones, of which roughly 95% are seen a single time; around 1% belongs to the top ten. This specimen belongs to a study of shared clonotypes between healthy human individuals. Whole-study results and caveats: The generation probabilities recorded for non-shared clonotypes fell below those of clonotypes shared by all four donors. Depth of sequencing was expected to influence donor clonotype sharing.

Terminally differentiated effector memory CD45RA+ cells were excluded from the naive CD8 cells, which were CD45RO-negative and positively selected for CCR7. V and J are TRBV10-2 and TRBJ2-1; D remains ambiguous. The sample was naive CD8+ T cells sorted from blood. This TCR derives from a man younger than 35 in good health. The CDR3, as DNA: TGCGCCAGCAGTGAGTCGCTAGCCTACAATGAGCAGTTCTTC. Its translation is CASSESLAYNEQFF.